This entry is about one T cell receptor (beta chain). These data are taken from a study of OX40 agonist ivuxolimab in advanced cancers. Germline V lookup: CDR1 SGHDT, CDR2 YYEEEE. The CDR3 is 13 amino acids. The ends were cut back, 4 bases at V and 3 bases at J, with 11 bases in the middle. Assay: immunoSEQ multiplex PCR; the TCRdb copy retains only in-frame clones and omits some. The sample shows 20,000 to 25,000 clones, approximately 80% of them seen only once. This sequence was found in an adult with an advanced solid tumor such as melanoma, head and neck, liver or kidney cancer. The sample consisted of CD4+ or CD8+ T cells sorted from blood, taken in a trial of the OX40 agonist ivuxolimab. The chain employs TRBV5-6 and TRBJ2-7; D unresolved. CDR3 bases: TGTGCCAGCAGCCCCGTGGACGGCTACGAGCAGTACTTC. Translation: CASSPVDGYEQYF.